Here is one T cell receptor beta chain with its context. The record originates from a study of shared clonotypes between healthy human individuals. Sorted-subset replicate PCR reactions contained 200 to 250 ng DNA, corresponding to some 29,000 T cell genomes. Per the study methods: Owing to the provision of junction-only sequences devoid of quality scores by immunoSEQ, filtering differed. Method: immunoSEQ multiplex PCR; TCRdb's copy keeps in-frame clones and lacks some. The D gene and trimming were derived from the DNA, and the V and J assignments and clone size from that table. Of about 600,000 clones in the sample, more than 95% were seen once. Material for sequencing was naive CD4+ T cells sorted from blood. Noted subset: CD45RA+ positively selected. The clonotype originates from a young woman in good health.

The CDR3 region is CASQTSRYSYNEQFF. CDR3 coding DNA: TGTGCCAGCCAGACTAGCAGATACTCCTACAATGAGCAGTTCTTC. The J gene is TRBJ2-1, the V gene TRBV2; TRBD2 aligns across 7 bases. The CDR3 is 15 amino acids. Germline V gives CDR1 SNHLY, CDR2 FYNNEI. J gave up 0 bases and V 8 bases, and 7 bases lay outside the gene matches.